This T cell receptor (beta chain) was recorded in a study of T cells in women clearing cervical HPV infection. Measured with immunoSEQ multiplex PCR; TCRdb has only the in-frame clones, and not every one. The sample includes approximately 44,000 clones. Germline V CDR1 and CDR2: SGHNT, YYREEE (reference sequence). The V end lost 1 base, the J end lost 8 bases, and 16 bases lay between the germline ends. The CDR3 sequence is 15 residues long. On this clone: What it recognizes is unknown. The read halts 3 residues ahead of the CDR3 end, with the missing end drawn from the germline J gene.

Study-level points and caveats: Timing of associations relative to infection is unclear; T-cell subsets were not isolated. Each sample's T-cell count was unknown, possibly confounding richness.

The TCR was taken from a woman aged 18 to 75 with a cervical HPV16 infection that either progressed to CIN3+ or cleared (not recorded which). The sequenced material came from blood buffy coat. This chain uses TRBV5-4 with TRBJ2-4; TRBD1 might be the D (5 bases). Incomplete CDR3 DNA: TGTGCCAGCAGCTTGTCCCGTGGGGTCAGGGACATT. As protein: CASSLSRGVRDI. The full CDR3 protein is CASSLSRGVRDIQYF.